Presented here are 25 T cell receptor beta chains from one specimen sequenced in a study of T and B cells in COVID-19 patients. From blood, roughly 250-550 ng of genomic DNA served as TRB template. BIOMED2 TRB-A/B primer pools were used in multiplex TRB PCR. TCRdb re-derived calls from the multiplex PCR reads in MiXCR, one entry per CDR3 protein. The sample carries 10,000 to 13,000 distinct CDR3 sequences, more than 30% recorded once. Sequenced: blood. The source of these receptors is a human donor with active COVID-19.

This chain links TRBV6-5 with TRBJ2-7, with D uncertain. CDR1 and CDR2 (germline): MNHEY, SVGAGI. This CDR3 comprises 14 residues. Trimming pared 3 bases from V and 0 bases from J, leaving 9 bases between. CDR3 sequence reads: CASSYKLSSYEQYF. The CDR3 DNA follows: TGTGCCAGCAGTTATAAGTTAAGCTCCTACGAGCAGTACTTC.

This clonotype occurred a few times. V usage is TRBV12-3 or TRBV12-4 and J usage is TRBJ1-4; D not resolved. The CDR3 is made up of 20 amino acids. V lost 6 bases to trimming and J lost 0 bases, with 26 bases between them. CDR3 DNA sequence: TGTGCCAGCAGCAATCGACGACGCATTTTAAGGAATTCAACTAATGAAAAACTGTTTTTT. Protein product: CASSNRRRILRNSTNEKLFF.

This clonotype has a single count. V is TRBV6-5 and J is TRBJ1-5; no reliable D call. Per the germline V gene, CDR1 is MNHEY and CDR2 is SVGAGI. V was trimmed by 2 bases and J by 6 bases, leaving 17 bases between them. The CDR3 has 16 amino acids. This CDR3 is CASSYPRQAKGQPQHF. The DNA for the CDR3 is TGTGCCAGCAGTTACCCGAGGCAGGCCAAGGGTCAGCCCCAGCATTTT.

The chain uses TRBV6-6 and TRBJ1-1, with a tentative D call TRBD1 (6 bases). The V end lost 3 bases, the J end lost 0 bases, and 14 bases lay between the germline ends. The germline CDR1 and CDR2 sequences are MNHNY and SVGAGI (reference sequence). This CDR3 contains 16 residues. The CDR3 is CASSYRQGLLNTEAFF. For the CDR3, the DNA is TGTGCCAGCAGTTATAGGCAGGGGCTTCTGAACACTGAAGCTTTCTTT.

The chain has TRBV5-1 and TRBJ2-2; the D gene is possibly TRBD1 (5 bases). Germline V gene data show CDR1 as SGHRS and CDR2 as YFSETQ. The length of the CDR3 is 14 residues. V lost 7 bases, J lost 2 bases, and 12 bases lay in between. DNA of the CDR3: TGCGCCAGCGGGCAGGGTTTCAACACCGGGGAGCTGTTTTTT. This translates into CASGQGFNTGELFF. The variable domain in full, with the rest retrieved from reference TRBV5-1 and TRBJ2-2, is KAGVTQTPRYLIKTRGQQVTLSCSPISGHRSVSWYQQTPGQGLQFLFEYFSETQRNKGNFPGRFSGRQFSNSRSEMNVSTLELGDSALYLCASGQGFNTGELFFGEGSRLTVL.

In this sample, this clonotype is medium-sized. This sequence joins TRBV19 and TRBJ1-1; D ambiguous. Trimming removed 6 bases at V and 5 bases at J, with 13 bases between. The germline gives CDR1 LNHDA, CDR2 SQIVND (reference sequence). The CDR3 runs to 13 residues. Written as DNA, the CDR3 is TGTGCCAGTAGCCGACAAATGGGAACTGAAGCTTTCTTT. This codes for CASSRQMGTEAFF.

This clonotype was seen only once. J is TRBJ1-2 and V is TRBV10-3; 7 nucleotides agree with TRBD1. Germline CDR1 and CDR2: ENHRY and SYGVKD. J gave up 4 bases and V 7 bases, and 9 bases lay outside the gene matches. The CDR3 loop spans 14 amino acids. CDR3 protein: CAINSIQGIYGYTF. The DNA for the CDR3 is TGTGCCATCAATTCAATACAGGGGATCTATGGCTACACCTTC.

There are a few counts of this clonotype. The CDR3: CASSLGGGRTYEQYF. In DNA, the CDR3 is TGTGCCAGCAGCTTGGGCGGGGGGCGAACCTACGAGCAGTACTTC. This rearrangement joins TRBV5-6 to TRBJ2-7; TRBD2 matches 8 bases. Germline CDR1 reads SGHDT; CDR2 reads YYEEEE. V lost 0 bases and J lost 2; bases outside the gene matches: 4. The CDR3 totals 15 residues.

The V and J genes are TRBV20-1 and TRBJ1-1; no firm D call. The CDR3 sequence is 12 residues long. Trimming left V 0 bases short and J 5 bases short, with 7 bases between. From germline, CDR1 is DFQATT and CDR2 SNEGSKA (reference sequence). This chain's CDR3 is CSARDVQTEAFF. The CDR3, as DNA: TGCAGTGCTAGAGATGTCCAGACTGAAGCTTTCTTT.

This clonotype was detected a few times. The chain uses TRBV11-2 and TRBJ2-5; 10 bases match TRBD1. The ends lost 3 bases at V and 5 bases at J; junction bases unmatched: 3. The CDR3 has 14 residues. Germline values: CDR1 SGHAT, CDR2 FQNNGV. The CDR3 is CASSLGQGYETQYF. The CDR3 DNA reads as TGTGCCAGCAGCTTGGGACAGGGGTACGAGACCCAGTACTTC.

This clonotype was counted between two and nine times. The gene calls are TRBV5-5 and TRBJ2-1; 12 bases fit TRBD2. V shed 2 bases and J 8 bases; nucleotides not matched to a gene: 5. The CDR3 extends over 15 amino acids. Germline-derived CDR1 and CDR2 are SGHKS and YYEKEE (reference sequence). Here the CDR3 DNA reads TGTGCCAGCAGCTTAACTCTAGCGGGGGGGGATGAGCAGTTCTTC. Its protein product is CASSLTLAGGDEQFF.

This clonotype turned up a few times. The chain employs TRBV27 and TRBJ2-4, with a weak D call TRBD2 (5 bases). Trimming stripped 4 bases from V and 3 bases from J, with 13 bases between. Germline V gene lookup returns CDR1 MNHEY and CDR2 SMNVEV (reference sequence). CDR3 length: 15 amino acids. The DNA of the CDR3 is TGTGCCAGCAGTTCACCGGAGCGGCTCAAAAACATTCAGTACTTC. It encodes CASSSPERLKNIQYF.

The rearrangement joins TRBV27 to TRBJ1-1, with 8 bases that match TRBD1. There are 13 residues in the CDR3. V dropped 4 bases and J dropped 7; count of bases not matched to a gene: 5. Looked up from germline, CDR1 is MNHEY and CDR2 is SMNVEV (reference sequence). This CDR3 reads CASSWTGQGEAFF. DNA for the CDR3: TGTGCCAGCAGTTGGACAGGGCAAGGTGAAGCTTTCTTT.

This clonotype rates as medium-sized. J is TRBJ2-7 and V is TRBV12-3 or TRBV12-4, with D possibly being TRBD1 (6 bases). The CDR3 consists of 15 residues. Trimming shortened V by 7 bases and J by 0 bases, and 16 bases separated the two germline ends. CDR3 bases: TGTGCCAGCACTATCAATCGGGACACCTCCTACGAGCAGTACTTC. Translation gives CASTINRDTSYEQYF.

The chain couples TRBV27 to TRBJ2-1; perhaps TRBD1 as D (6 bases). V gave up 6 bases and J gave up 8 bases, with 14 bases separating them. The CDR3 has 13 amino acids. Germline CDR1 and CDR2: MNHEY and SMNVEV (reference sequence). The CDR3 reads CASSPGRGDEQFF. The CDR3 coding sequence is TGTGCCAGCAGCCCGGGCAGGGGCGATGAGCAGTTCTTC.

This clonotype is deemed medium-sized. The chain links TRBV30 to TRBJ1-2; D gene uncertain. This CDR3 has 15 residues. The germline V gene has CDR1 GTSNPN and CDR2 SVGIG (reference sequence). Trimming took off 1 base at V and 4 bases at J, with 16 bases between the two ends. In DNA, the CDR3 is TGTGCCTGGAGTGCTCAAAGACGGTCTTTCTATGGCTACACCTTC. Its translation: CAWSAQRRSFYGYTF. Together with reference TRBV30 and TRBJ1-2, the CDR3 gives the full variable domain: SQTIHQWPATLVQPVGSPLSLECTVEGTSNPNLYWYRQAAGRGLQLLFYSVGIGQISSEVPQNLSASRPQDRQFILSSKKLLLSDSGFYLCAWSAQRRSFYGYTFGSGTRLTVV.

The chain combines TRBV7-2 with TRBJ2-5; 7 bases are shared with TRBD1. Per germline, CDR1 SGHTA and CDR2 FQGNSA. Trimming took 2 bases from V and 4 from J; bases not matched to a gene: 10. This CDR3 comprises 16 residues. CDR3 in DNA: TGTGCCAGCAGCTTATGGAGACAGGGCCTGGGAGAGACCCAGTACTTC. It encodes CASSLWRQGLGETQYF. The full variable domain, with the rest looked up from reference TRBV7-2 and TRBJ2-5, is GAGVSQSPSNKVTEKGKDVELRCDPISGHTALYWYRQSLGQGLEFLIYFQGNSAPDKSGLPSDRFSAERTGGSVSTLTIQRTQQEDSAVYLCASSLWRQGLGETQYFGPGTRLLVL.

The gene calls are TRBV24-1 and TRBJ1-2; D uncertain. This CDR3 region has 11 residues. Between the trimmed V and J ends, which lost 0 bases and 5 bases, there was a span of 0 bases. Germline V gives CDR1 KGHDR, CDR2 SFDVKD. DNA for the CDR3: TGTGCCACCAGTGATTTGTATGGCTACACCTTC. Translated: CATSDLYGYTF.

By sample fraction, this clonotype is hyperexpanded. V and J are TRBV10-3 and TRBJ2-3; perhaps TRBD2 as D (5 bases). V lost 7 bases and J lost 4, with 18 bases in between. The CDR3 is made up of 15 amino acids. Germline V lookup: CDR1 ENHRY, CDR2 SYGVKD. The DNA of the CDR3 is TGTGCCATCAACCCCCGCGGGCTTGAGGCAGATACGCAGTATTTT. Translated: CAINPRGLEADTQYF.

The chain couples TRBV6-5 to TRBJ1-2; perhaps TRBD1 as D (5 bases). Germline V gives CDR1 MNHEY, CDR2 SVGAGI. This CDR3 comprises 13 residues. Trimming cost V 6 bases and J 5 bases, with 13 bases left between them. The CDR3 loop is CASRRGTSYGYTF. The CDR3 DNA sequence: TGTGCCAGCAGACGCGGGACTTCGTATGGCTACACCTTC.

This clonotype was counted only a few times. The rearrangement uses TRBV6-6 and TRBJ1-4; D uncertain. CDR3 size: 14 residues. Per germline, CDR1 MNHNY and CDR2 SVGAGI (reference sequence). The V end lost 2 bases, the J end lost 8 bases, and 12 bases lay between the germline ends. CDR3 amino acids: CASSYPRVGEKLFF. CDR3 DNA sequence: TGTGCCAGCAGTTACCCGCGCGTTGGGGAAAAACTGTTTTTT.

With regard to this clonotype: This may be a read error: a much more frequent sequence differs by one nucleotide. The chain carries TRBV30 and TRBJ2-2; perhaps TRBD2 as D (5 bases). Looked up from germline, CDR1 is GTSNPN and CDR2 is SVGIG (reference sequence). This CDR3 contains 16 residues. V was clipped by 3 bases and J by 1 base, with 15 bases between them. The CDR3 nucleotides read TGTGCCTGGAGGGTAGCGTGGGCCCTGAACACCGGGGAGCTGTTTTTT. This gives the protein CAWRVAWALNTGELFF.

Sample share makes this clonotype medium-sized. The V gene is TRBV11-1, the J gene TRBJ2-5; TRBD1 agrees at 9 bases. V was clipped by 1 base and J by 2 bases; unmatched bases: 2. The CDR3 runs 15 residues. In germline, CDR1 is SGHAT, CDR2 FQDESV (reference sequence). CDR3 nucleotides: TGTGCCAGCAGCTTAGGGGACAGGGAGCAAGAGACCCAGTACTTC. Protein product: CASSLGDREQETQYF.

The V and J genes are TRBV13 and TRBJ1-1; D gene uncertain. The germline V and J ends were trimmed by 2 bases and 4 bases, with 5 bases remaining between them. Germline CDR1 is PRHDT and CDR2 is FYEKMQ (reference sequence). This CDR3 has 12 residues. CDR3 sequence reads: CASSLRRTEAFF. CDR3 coding DNA: TGTGCCAGCAGCTTAAGGCGCACTGAAGCTTTCTTT. Complete variable domain (other parts from reference TRBV13 and TRBJ1-1): AAGVIQSPRHLIKEKRETATLKCYPIPRHDTVYWYQQGPGQDPQFLISFYEKMQSDKGSIPDRFSAQQFSDYHSELNMSSLELGDSALYFCASSLRRTEAFFGQGTRLTVV.

Remarks on this clonotype: This sequence may be a read error, since a much larger clone differs from it by one base. This chain joins TRBV18 and TRBJ2-3; D is undetermined. CDR3 length: 16 amino acids. Germline loops: CDR1 KGHSH, CDR2 LQKENI. Here the CDR3 reads CSSSPPLGLGPDTQYF. CDR3 sequence (DNA): TGTTCCAGCTCACCACCTCTAGGGTTAGGACCAGATACGCAGTATTTT.